This passage covers 14 T cell receptor beta chains from one sample sequenced in a study of shared clonotypes between healthy human individuals. Measured with immunoSEQ multiplex PCR; TCRdb has only the in-frame clones, and not every one. The sample has roughly 1.4 million clones, 98% to 99% seen once. The sequenced sample was naive CD4+ T cells sorted from blood. This sample's subset: CD45RA+ positively selected. The receptor set was obtained from a man aged 25 to 40 in good health.

V and J are TRBV10-3 and TRBJ2-5; D may be TRBD1 (8 bases). Trimming left V 6 bases short and J 5 bases short, with 19 bases between. The CDR3 has 15 residues. Per the germline V gene, CDR1 is ENHRY and CDR2 is SYGVKD. This CDR3 reads CAIRGSTGEGETQYF. The DNA of the CDR3 is TGTGCCATCAGGGGTTCGACAGGGGAGGGGGAGACCCAGTACTTC.

To note about this clone: The same CDR3 can be traced to other DNA sequences in this sample. This chain links TRBV5-1 with TRBJ2-1, with D tentatively TRBD1 (6 bases). In germline, CDR1 is SGHRS, CDR2 YFSETQ. There are 16 residues in the CDR3. Trimming took off 0 bases at V and 2 bases at J, with 12 bases between the two ends. The CDR3 DNA reads as TGCGCCAGCAGCTTGGGAGGCAGGGGTCCCTACAATGAGCAGTTCTTC. Translating gives CASSLGGRGPYNEQFF.

This chain joins TRBV5-1 and TRBJ1-1; TRBD1 is a possible D gene (6 bases). The CDR3 extends over 15 amino acids. CDR1 is SGHRS and CDR2 is YFSETQ in the germline V gene. V dropped 4 bases and J dropped 4 bases, with 17 bases sitting between them. The CDR3 protein is CASSQDRPVATEAFF. The CDR3, as DNA: TGCGCCAGCAGCCAAGACAGGCCCGTTGCCACTGAAGCTTTCTTT.

Comments on this clone: This CDR3 is also generated by other DNA sequences in the sample. The rearrangement links TRBV6-5 to TRBJ2-2; D ambiguous. V lost 2 bases and J lost 0, with 4 bases in between. Germline V lookup: CDR1 MNHEY, CDR2 SVGAGI. The CDR3 runs 14 residues. CDR3 sequence: CASSYLPNTGELFF. CDR3 sequence (DNA): TGTGCCAGCAGTTACCTTCCGAACACCGGGGAGCTGTTTTTT.

The chain has TRBV5-6 and TRBJ2-7; D is possibly TRBD2 (5 bases). Trimming removed 6 bases at V and 1 base at J, with 14 bases between. There are 14 residues in the CDR3. Germline assignment: CDR1 SGHDT and CDR2 YYEEEE. CDR3 DNA: TGTGCCAGCACCTCCCGTGGGAGATCCTACGAGCAGTACTTC. This sequence encodes CASTSRGRSYEQYF.

The chain recombines TRBV19 with TRBJ2-7; no definite D call. Trimming stripped 5 bases from V and 4 bases from J, with 12 bases between. The CDR3 spans 13 residues. Germline V gene lookup returns CDR1 LNHDA and CDR2 SQIVND (reference sequence). For the CDR3, the DNA is TGTGCCAGTAGTCGCCGCAACGGATACGAGCAGTACTTC. This encodes CASSRRNGYEQYF.

This clone was observed once. The rearrangement links TRBV19 to TRBJ2-1; 7 bases agree with TRBD2. The CDR3 spans 16 residues. Germline V gene lookup returns CDR1 LNHDA and CDR2 SQIVND (reference sequence). Unmatched junction bases numbered 13, after V lost 3 bases and J lost 8 bases. CDR3 nucleotide sequence: TGTGCCAGTAGTATCTATTTGGCGGGAGTTAAAGATGAGCAGTTCTTC. It codes for CASSIYLAGVKDEQFF.

The gene calls are TRBV29-1 and TRBJ2-1; 14 bases line up with TRBD2. CDR3 length equals 12 residues. After removal of 7 bases from V and 8 bases from J, the junction contained 1 base not matched to a gene. Germline V gene data show CDR1 as SQVTM and CDR2 as ANQGSEA. CDR3 protein: CSGGLAGDEQFF. The CDR3 DNA reads TGCAGCGGGGGACTAGCGGGAGATGAGCAGTTCTTC.

This clone was detected once. V usage is TRBV30 and J usage is TRBJ2-3; TRBD2 matches at 10 bases. CDR1 and CDR2 (germline): GTSNPN, SVGIG (reference sequence). Trimming at V came to 2 bases and at J to 0 bases, leaving 5 bases not matched to a gene. The CDR3 consists of 16 residues. As DNA, the CDR3 is TGTGCCTGGAGTCCTGGACTAGCGGTTAGCACAGATACGCAGTATTTT. Protein: CAWSPGLAVSTDTQYF. Full variable domain (outside the CDR3, taken from reference TRBV30 and TRBJ2-3): SQTIHQWPATLVQPVGSPLSLECTVEGTSNPNLYWYRQAAGRGLQLLFYSVGIGQISSEVPQNLSASRPQDRQFILSSKKLLLSDSGFYLCAWSPGLAVSTDTQYFGPGTRLTVL.

The J gene is TRBJ1-3, the V gene TRBV7-3, with a possible D match to TRBD1 (6 bases). The V end lost 2 bases, the J end lost 4 bases, and 9 bases lay between the germline ends. CDR1 and CDR2 (germline): SGHTA, FQGTGA. This CDR3 has 14 amino acids. CDR3 sequence reads: CASSLEDRGNTIYF. The CDR3 coding sequence is TGTGCCAGCAGCTTAGAGGACAGAGGAAACACCATATATTTT.

This rearrangement joins TRBV9 to TRBJ2-3; D gene unclear. Germline V gene data show CDR1 as SGDLS and CDR2 as YYNGEE. V lost 4 bases to trimming and J lost 5 bases, with 17 bases between them. This CDR3 region has 15 residues. CDR3 DNA sequence: TGTGCCAGCAGCCCGGCCTTCGCCACGGGAGATACGCAGTATTTT. It is translated as CASSPAFATGDTQYF.

The chain has TRBV9 and TRBJ2-3; 8 nucleotides match TRBD1. The CDR3 has 14 residues. V was clipped by 2 bases and J by 2 bases; unmatched bases: 1. Germline CDR1 SGDLS, CDR2 YYNGEE. CDR3 sequence (DNA): TGTGCCAGCAGCGTGGGACAGGTCACAGATACGCAGTATTTT. Its protein is CASSVGQVTDTQYF.

This chain uses TRBV19 with TRBJ1-1, with D possibly TRBD1 on 6 matching bases. CDR3 length: 17 amino acids. Germline V CDR1 and CDR2: LNHDA, SQIVND (reference sequence). V was clipped by 4 bases and J by 1 base, with 19 bases between them. CDR3 nucleotides: TGTGCCAGTAGTAGGTTTTCTGGTCAGGGGAAGAACACTGAAGCTTTCTTT. Translation gives CASSRFSGQGKNTEAFF.

The chain joins TRBV10-2 to TRBJ2-1; D not certain. V lost 7 bases and J lost 5, with 21 bases in between. CDR1 is WSHSY, CDR2 SAAADI, per germline. CDR3 size: 16 residues. The CDR3 region has the DNA TGCGCCAGCAAAATCGGACGGAATCCAAATCACAATGAGCAGTTCTTC. Protein: CASKIGRNPNHNEQFF.